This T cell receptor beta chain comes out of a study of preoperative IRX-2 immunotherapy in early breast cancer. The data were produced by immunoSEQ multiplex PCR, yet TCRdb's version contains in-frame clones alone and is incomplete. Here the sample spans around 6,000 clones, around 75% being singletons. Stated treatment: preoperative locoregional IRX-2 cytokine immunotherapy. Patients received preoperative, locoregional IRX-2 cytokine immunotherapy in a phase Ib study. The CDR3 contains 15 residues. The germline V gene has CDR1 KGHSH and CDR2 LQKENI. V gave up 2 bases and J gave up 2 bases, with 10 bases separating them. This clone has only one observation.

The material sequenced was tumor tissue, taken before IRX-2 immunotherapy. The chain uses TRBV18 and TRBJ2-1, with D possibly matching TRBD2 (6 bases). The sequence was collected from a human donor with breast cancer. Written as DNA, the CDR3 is TGTGCCAGCTCACCAGGGACGGGGGCCTACAATGAGCAGTTCTTC. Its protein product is CASSPGTGAYNEQFF.